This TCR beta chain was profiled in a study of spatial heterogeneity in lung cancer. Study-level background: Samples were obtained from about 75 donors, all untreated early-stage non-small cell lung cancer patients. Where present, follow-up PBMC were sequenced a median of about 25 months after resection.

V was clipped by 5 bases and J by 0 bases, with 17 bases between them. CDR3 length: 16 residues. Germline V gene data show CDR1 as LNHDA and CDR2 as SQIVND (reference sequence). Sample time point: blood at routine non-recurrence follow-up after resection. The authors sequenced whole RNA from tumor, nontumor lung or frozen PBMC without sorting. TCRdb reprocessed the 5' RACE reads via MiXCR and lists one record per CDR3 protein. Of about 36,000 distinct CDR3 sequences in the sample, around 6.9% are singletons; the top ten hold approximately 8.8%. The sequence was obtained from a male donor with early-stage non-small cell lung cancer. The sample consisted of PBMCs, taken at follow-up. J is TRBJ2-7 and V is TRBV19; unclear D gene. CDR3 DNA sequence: TGTGCCAGTAGTGTTTCCGGTGAACCCTTCTCCTACGAGCAGTACTTC. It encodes CASSVSGEPFSYEQYF.